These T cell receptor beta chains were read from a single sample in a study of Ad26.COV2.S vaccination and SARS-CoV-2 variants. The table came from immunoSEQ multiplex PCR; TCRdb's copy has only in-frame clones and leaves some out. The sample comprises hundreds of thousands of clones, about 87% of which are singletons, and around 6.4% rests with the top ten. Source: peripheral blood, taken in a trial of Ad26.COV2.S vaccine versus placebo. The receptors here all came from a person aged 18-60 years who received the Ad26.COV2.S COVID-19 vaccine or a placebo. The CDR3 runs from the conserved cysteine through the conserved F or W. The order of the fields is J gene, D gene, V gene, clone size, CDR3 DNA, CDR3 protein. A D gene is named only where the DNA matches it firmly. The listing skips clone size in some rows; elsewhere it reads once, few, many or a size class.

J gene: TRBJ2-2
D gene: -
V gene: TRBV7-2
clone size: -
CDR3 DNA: TGTGCCAGCAGCTCAGCGGTTACCGGGGAGCTGTTTTTT
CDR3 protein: CASSSAVTGELFF

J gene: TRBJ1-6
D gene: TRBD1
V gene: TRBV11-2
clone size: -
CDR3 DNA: TGTGCCAGCAGCCTCCTCACAGGGGATTCACCCCTCCACTTT
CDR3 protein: CASSLLTGDSPLHF

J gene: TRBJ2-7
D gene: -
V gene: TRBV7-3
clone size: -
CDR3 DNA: TGTGCCAGCAGCTTAAGTTACAGAAACGAGCAGTACTTC
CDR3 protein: CASSLSYRNEQYF

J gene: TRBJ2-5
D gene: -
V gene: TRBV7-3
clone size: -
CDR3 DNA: TGTGCCAGCAGCCCAAGCCCCCAAGAGACCCAGTACTTC
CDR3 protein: CASSPSPQETQYF

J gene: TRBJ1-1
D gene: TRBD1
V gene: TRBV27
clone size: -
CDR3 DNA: TGTGCCAGCAGGGGACAGAGGTTCACTGAAGCTTTCTTT
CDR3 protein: CASRGQRFTEAFF

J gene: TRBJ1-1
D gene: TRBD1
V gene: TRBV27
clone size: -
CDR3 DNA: TGTGCCAGCAGTTTGGCCGGGACAGGGGTGACCACTGAAGCTTTCTTT
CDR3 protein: CASSLAGTGVTTEAFF

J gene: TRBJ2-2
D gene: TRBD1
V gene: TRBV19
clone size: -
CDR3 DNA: TGTGCCAGCCTCCGGGACAGACACACCGGGGAGCTGTTTTTT
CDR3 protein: CASLRDRHTGELFF

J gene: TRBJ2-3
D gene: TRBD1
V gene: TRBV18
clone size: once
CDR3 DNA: TGTGCCAGCTCAGCCACACAGGGGGGTCGGTCCGCAGATACGCAGTATTTT
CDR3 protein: CASSATQGGRSADTQYF

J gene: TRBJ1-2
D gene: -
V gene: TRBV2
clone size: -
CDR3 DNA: TGTGCCAGCAGTGAGTGGGATGGCTACACCTTC
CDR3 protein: CASSEWDGYTF

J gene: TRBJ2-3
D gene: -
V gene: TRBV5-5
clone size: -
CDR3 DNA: TGTGCCAGCAGCTTCCCCGGGAGCACAGATACGCAGTATTTT
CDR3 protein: CASSFPGSTDTQYF

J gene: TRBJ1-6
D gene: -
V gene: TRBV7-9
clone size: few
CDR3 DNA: TGTGCCAGCAGCTTAGGCGAGCCGTCCGGGACCCTCCACTTT
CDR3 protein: CASSLGEPSGTLHF

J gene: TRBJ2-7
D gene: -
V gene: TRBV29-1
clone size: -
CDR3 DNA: TGCAGCGTTGTTCGGACACACGGGCTTGAGCAGTACTTC
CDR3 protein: CSVVRTHGLEQYF

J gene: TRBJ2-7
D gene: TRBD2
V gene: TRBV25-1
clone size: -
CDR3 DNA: TGTGCCAGCAGTGAATCCCAGCGGGGGTTTAGGAACGAGCAGTACTTC
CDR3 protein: CASSESQRGFRNEQYF

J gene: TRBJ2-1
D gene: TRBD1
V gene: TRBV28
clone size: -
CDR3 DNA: TGTGCCAGCAGTTCCTCGGGACAGGGTTACGAGCAGTTCTTC
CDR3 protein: CASSSSGQGYEQFF

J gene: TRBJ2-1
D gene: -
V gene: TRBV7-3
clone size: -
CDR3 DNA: TGTGCCAGCAGCTCTAGCGCTACCACCTACAATGAGCAGTTCTTC
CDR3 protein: CASSSSATTYNEQFF

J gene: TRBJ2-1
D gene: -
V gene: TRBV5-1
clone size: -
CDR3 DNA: TGCGCCAGCAGCGTTCAACAGGGAGTTCATGAGCAGTTCTTC
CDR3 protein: CASSVQQGVHEQFF

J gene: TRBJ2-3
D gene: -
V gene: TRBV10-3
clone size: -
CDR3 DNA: TGTGCCATCAGTGATCGGGGACCCGAAGCCGATACGCAGTATTTT
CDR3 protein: CAISDRGPEADTQYF

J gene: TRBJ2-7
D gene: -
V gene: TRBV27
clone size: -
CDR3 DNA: TGTGCCAGCAGCCTCCAGGGAGGAGTCTCCTACGAGCAGTACTTC
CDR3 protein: CASSLQGGVSYEQYF

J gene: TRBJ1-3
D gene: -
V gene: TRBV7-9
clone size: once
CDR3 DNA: TGTGCCAGCAGCTTAGCGAAGGGCCGAAACACCATATATTTT
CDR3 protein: CASSLAKGRNTIYF

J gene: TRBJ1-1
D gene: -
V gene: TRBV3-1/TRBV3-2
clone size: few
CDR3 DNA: TGTGCCAGCAGCCTTCAACGATCAGCTGAGAGGGACACTGAAGCTTTCTTT
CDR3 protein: CASSLQRSAERDTEAFF

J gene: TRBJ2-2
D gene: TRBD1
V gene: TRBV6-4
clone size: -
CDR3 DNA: TGTGCCAGCAGTGACTCCCCGGCGGGACAGGCCGGGGAGCTGTTTTTT
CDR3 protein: CASSDSPAGQAGELFF

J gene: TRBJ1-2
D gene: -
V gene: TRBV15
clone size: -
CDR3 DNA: TGTGCCACCAGCAGAGAGGGTAGGCAGTACTATGGCTACACCTTC
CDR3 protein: CATSREGRQYYGYTF

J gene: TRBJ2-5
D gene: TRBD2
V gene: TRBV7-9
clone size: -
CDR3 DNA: TGTGCCAGCAGCCAAACTAGCGGGAGGAGACTGTACCAAGAGACCCAGTACTTC
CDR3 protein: CASSQTSGRRLYQETQYF

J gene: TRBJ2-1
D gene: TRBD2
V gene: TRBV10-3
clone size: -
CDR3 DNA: TGTGCCATCAGCGGGACTAGCGGTTCCTACAATGAGCAGTTCTTC
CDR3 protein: CAISGTSGSYNEQFF

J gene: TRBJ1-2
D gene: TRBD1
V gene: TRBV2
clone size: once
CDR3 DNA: TGTGCCAGCAGGGGGACAGGAGATGGCTACACCTTC
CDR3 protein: CASRGTGDGYTF

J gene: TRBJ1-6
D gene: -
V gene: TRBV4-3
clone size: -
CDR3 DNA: TGCGCCAGCAGCCGCAGGGGTAATTCACCCCTCCACTTT
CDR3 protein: CASSRRGNSPLHF

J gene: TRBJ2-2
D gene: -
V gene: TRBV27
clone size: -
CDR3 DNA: TGTGCCAGCAGTTTAAATCGAGGGGCTCACACCGGGGAGCTGTTTTTT
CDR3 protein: CASSLNRGAHTGELFF

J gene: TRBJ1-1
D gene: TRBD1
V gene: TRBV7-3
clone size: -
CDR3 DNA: TGTGCCAGCAGCCGACAGGGGAACACTGAAGCTTTCTTT
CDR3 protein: CASSRQGNTEAFF

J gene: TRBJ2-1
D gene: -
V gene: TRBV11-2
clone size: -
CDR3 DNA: TGTGCCAGCAGCGCTATGCAGCTCTACAATGAGCAGTTCTTC
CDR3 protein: CASSAMQLYNEQFF

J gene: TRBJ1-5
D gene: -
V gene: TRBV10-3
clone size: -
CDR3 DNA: TGTGCCATCAGTGAACGGGGGGAGCAGCCCCAGCATTTT
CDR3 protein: CAISERGEQPQHF

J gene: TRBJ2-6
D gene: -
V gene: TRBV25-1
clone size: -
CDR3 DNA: TGTGCCAGCAGTTCCTTTAGGGGAGGCCTCTCTGGGGCCAACGTCCTGACTTTC
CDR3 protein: CASSSFRGGLSGANVLTF

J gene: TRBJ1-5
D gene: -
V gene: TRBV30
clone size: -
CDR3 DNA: TGTGCCTGGAGTGTAGGACAGAATAGCAATCAGCCCCAGCATTTT
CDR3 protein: CAWSVGQNSNQPQHF

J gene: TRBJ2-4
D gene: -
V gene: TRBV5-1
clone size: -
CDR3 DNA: TGCGCCAGCAGCTTGGAAGGGTCGGGAAACATTCAGTACTTC
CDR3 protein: CASSLEGSGNIQYF

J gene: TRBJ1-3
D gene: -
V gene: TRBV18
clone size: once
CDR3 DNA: TGTGCCAGCTCACCCCAGGGTGGAAACACCATATATTTT
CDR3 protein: CASSPQGGNTIYF

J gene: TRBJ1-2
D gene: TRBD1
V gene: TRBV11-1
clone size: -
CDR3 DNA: TGTGCCAGCAACCGACAGGGGGAGGAGGGCTACACCTTC
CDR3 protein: CASNRQGEEGYTF

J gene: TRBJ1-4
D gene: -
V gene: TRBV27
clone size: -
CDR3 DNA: TGTGCCAGCAGTATTGAAGTAGGGGAAAAACTGTTTTTT
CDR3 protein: CASSIEVGEKLFF

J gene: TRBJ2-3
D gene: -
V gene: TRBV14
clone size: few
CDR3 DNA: TGTGCCAGCAGCCAACATCCACTAGCTGGGTACGATACGCAGTATTTT
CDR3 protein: CASSQHPLAGYDTQYF

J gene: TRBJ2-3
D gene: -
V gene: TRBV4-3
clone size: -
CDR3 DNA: TGCGCCAGCAGCCAACCGTCCCTAGGACCCCCCCCCAGTACGCAGTATTTT
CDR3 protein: CASSQPSLGPPPSTQYF

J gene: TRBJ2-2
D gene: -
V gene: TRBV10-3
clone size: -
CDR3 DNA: TGTGCCATCAGTGAGAGGAGAGGAGCCGGGGAGCTGTTTTTT
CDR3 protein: CAISERRGAGELFF

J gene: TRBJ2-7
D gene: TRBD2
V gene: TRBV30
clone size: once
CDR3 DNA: TGTGCCTGGAGTGTACGGCTAGCGGGAGTAGCGAGGTCCTACGAGCAGTACTTC
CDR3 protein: CAWSVRLAGVARSYEQYF

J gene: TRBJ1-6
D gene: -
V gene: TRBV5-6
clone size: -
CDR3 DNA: TGTGCCAGCAGCTTGAGGGTGAGCTCCTATAATTCACCCCTCCACTTT
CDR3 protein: CASSLRVSSYNSPLHF

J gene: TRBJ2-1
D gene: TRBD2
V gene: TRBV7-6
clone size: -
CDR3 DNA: TGTGCCAGCAGCTCGGCTATCTTAGCGGGAGCGTCCTACGGCAATGAGCAGTTCTTC
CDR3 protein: CASSSAILAGASYGNEQFF

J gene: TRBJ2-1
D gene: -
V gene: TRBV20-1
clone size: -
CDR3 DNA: TGCAGTGCTCCTTTCGGGGATGAGCAGTTCTTC
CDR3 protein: CSAPFGDEQFF

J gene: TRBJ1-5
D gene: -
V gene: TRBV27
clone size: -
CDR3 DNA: TGTGCCAGCAGTTTGCAGCCTAATAGCAATCAGCCCCAGCATTTT
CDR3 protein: CASSLQPNSNQPQHF

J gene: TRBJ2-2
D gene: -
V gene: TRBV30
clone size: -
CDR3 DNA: TGTGCCTGGAGTGTTTCACAGGATTACACCGGGGAGCTGTTTTTT
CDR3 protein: CAWSVSQDYTGELFF

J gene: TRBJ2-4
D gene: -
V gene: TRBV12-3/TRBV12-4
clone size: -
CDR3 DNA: TGTGCCAGCAGTTTAGTGGCGGCAAACATTCAGTACTTC
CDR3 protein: CASSLVAANIQYF

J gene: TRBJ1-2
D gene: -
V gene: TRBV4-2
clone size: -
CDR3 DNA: TGTGCCAGCAGCCAAGGGGGGGCCACTAACTATGGCTACACCTTC
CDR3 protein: CASSQGGATNYGYTF

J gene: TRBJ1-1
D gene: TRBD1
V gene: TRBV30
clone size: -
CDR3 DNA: TGTGCCCGACAAACAGGGGGGAACACTGAAGCTTTCTTT
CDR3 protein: CARQTGGNTEAFF

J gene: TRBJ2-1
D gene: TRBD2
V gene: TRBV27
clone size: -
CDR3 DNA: TGTGCCAGCAGAAGCTGGGGGACTAGCGGGAGCAGTGAGCAGTTCTTC
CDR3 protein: CASRSWGTSGSSEQFF

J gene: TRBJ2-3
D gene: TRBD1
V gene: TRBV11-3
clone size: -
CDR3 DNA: TGTGCCAGCAGCCCTGGGGGCCAGGGGGGCACAGATACGCAGTATTTT
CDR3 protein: CASSPGGQGGTDTQYF

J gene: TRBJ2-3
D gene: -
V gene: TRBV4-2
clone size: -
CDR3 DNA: TGTGCCAGCAGCCCCCTTAAATGGGGAGCCACAGATACGCAGTATTTT
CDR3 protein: CASSPLKWGATDTQYF

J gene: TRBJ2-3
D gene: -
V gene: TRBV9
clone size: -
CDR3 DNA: TGTGCCAGCAGCGTAGCTAGGGGATTAGATACGCAGTATTTT
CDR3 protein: CASSVARGLDTQYF

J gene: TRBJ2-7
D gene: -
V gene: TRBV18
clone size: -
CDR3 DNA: TGTGCCAGCTCACCAGGGTCGGGTAACTCCTACGAGCAGTACTTC
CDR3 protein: CASSPGSGNSYEQYF

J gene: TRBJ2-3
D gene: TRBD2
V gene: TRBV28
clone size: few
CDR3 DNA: TGTGCCAGCAGTTTTCTTTGGTCTAGCGGGGCTAGGGGCCCTGACACAGATACGCAGTATTTT
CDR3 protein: CASSFLWSSGARGPDTDTQYF

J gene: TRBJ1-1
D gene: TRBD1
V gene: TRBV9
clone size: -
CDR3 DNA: TGTGCCAGCAGCGTCAGGGGGCGAGACACTGAAGCTTTCTTT
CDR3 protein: CASSVRGRDTEAFF

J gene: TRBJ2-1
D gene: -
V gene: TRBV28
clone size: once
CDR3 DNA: TGTGCCAGCAGTACCCCTCGTAGGAGTGAAACGGGGACCCTCCCTTTTGAGCAGTTCTTC
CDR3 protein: CASSTPRRSETGTLPFEQFF

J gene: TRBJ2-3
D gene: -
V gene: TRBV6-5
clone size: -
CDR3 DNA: TGTGCCAGCTCAAGCGAGATCTTGAGAACGCAGTATTTT
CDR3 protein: CASSSEILRTQYF